A single sample gave rise to the 32 T cell receptor beta chains below, sequenced in a study of shared clonotypes between healthy human individuals. Profiled with immunoSEQ multiplex PCR; TCRdb holds only in-frame clones, not every one. The profile shows roughly 640,000 clones, around 97% of them singletons. The sequenced material came from naive CD4+ T cells sorted from blood. Subset here: CD45RA+ positively selected. The receptors here all came from a woman aged 25 to 45 in good health.

The rearrangement joins TRBV28 to TRBJ2-2; possibly TRBD2 for D (6 bases). Germline lookup yields CDR1 MDHEN and CDR2 SYDVKM. Deletions cut 6 bases from V and 4 bases from J, with 18 bases between. The length of the CDR3 is 16 residues. CDR3 protein: CASRVPGERVTGELFF. CDR3 bases: TGTGCCAGCAGGGTCCCCGGGGAGCGGGTCACCGGGGAGCTGTTTTTT.

The rearrangement joins TRBV28 to TRBJ1-2; D remains unclear. The CDR3 spans 15 residues. Germline V gives CDR1 MDHEN, CDR2 SYDVKM. V lost 4 bases to trimming and J lost 3 bases, with 15 bases between them. The CDR3 loop reads CASSSPQGLDYGYTF. The DNA for the CDR3 is TGTGCCAGCAGTTCACCCCAAGGGTTGGACTATGGCTACACCTTC.

This chain uses TRBV25-1 with TRBJ1-4; unclear D gene. The V gene's germline CDR1 is MGHDK and CDR2 SYGVNS. The CDR3 is made up of 14 amino acids. The V end lost 3 bases, the J end lost 8 bases, and 13 bases lay between the germline ends. DNA for the CDR3: TGTGCCAGCAGTGATGGGATTGATGGGGAAAAACTGTTTTTT. Translation gives CASSDGIDGEKLFF.

CDR3 DNA sequence: TGTGCCAGCAGTTCCAATAAGTTAATCAATGAGCAGTTCTTC. Protein product: CASSSNKLINEQFF. The gene calls are TRBV27 and TRBJ2-1; D is undetermined. With 4 bases removed from V and 6 bases from J, the gap between germline ends came to 13 bases. From germline, CDR1 is MNHEY and CDR2 SMNVEV (reference sequence). This CDR3 has 14 residues.

The chain recombines TRBV30 with TRBJ2-5, with 8 bases matching TRBD2. Germline CDR1 and CDR2: GTSNPN and SVGIG (reference sequence). There are 15 residues in the CDR3. With V trimmed by 5 bases and J by 7 bases, 15 bases remained unmatched. The CDR3 nucleotides are TGTGCCTGGGACCTAGCGGGTGGGAACATGGGGACCCAGTACTTC. Translated, it gives CAWDLAGGNMGTQYF.

This clone showed up just once. The genes are TRBV4-1 and TRBJ2-7; TRBD2 matches 11 bases. This CDR3 is 16 amino acids long. With V trimmed by 3 bases and J by 3 bases, 7 bases remained unmatched. CDR1 and CDR2 from the germline V gene are MGHRA and YSYEKL. CDR3 loop: CASSQEPGLAVYEQYF. CDR3 sequence (DNA): TGCGCCAGCAGCCAGGAACCGGGACTAGCGGTCTACGAGCAGTACTTC.

Concerning this clone: The sample carries other DNA sequences with the same CDR3. The chain combines TRBV28 with TRBJ2-7; a possible D gene is TRBD2 (5 bases). The CDR3 loop spans 11 amino acids. V was trimmed by 3 bases and J by 6 bases, leaving 6 bases between them. Germline-derived CDR1 and CDR2 are MDHEN and SYDVKM. This CDR3 reads CASSLGSEQYF. In DNA, the CDR3 is TGTGCCAGCAGTTTGGGGAGCGAGCAGTACTTC.

V usage is TRBV11-2 and J usage is TRBJ2-3; tentative D call: TRBD2 (5 bases). In germline, CDR1 is SGHAT, CDR2 FQNNGV. The V and J ends lost 4 bases and 4 bases respectively, with 9 bases between them. The CDR3 has 13 amino acids. CDR3 nucleotide sequence: TGTGCCAGCAGCTCCGGCGGGCCAGATACGCAGTATTTT. Its protein product is CASSSGGPDTQYF.

This chain connects TRBV6-1 to TRBJ2-2; 8 bases line up with TRBD1. This CDR3 region has 15 residues. CDR1 MNHNS and CDR2 SASEGT come from the germline V gene. V lost 8 bases and J lost 3; bases outside the gene matches: 8. The DNA of the CDR3 is TGTGCCAGCCTCGACGACAGGGGATACACCGGGGAGCTGTTTTTT. As protein: CASLDDRGYTGELFF.

The chain carries TRBV7-9 and TRBJ1-3; 11 bases are shared with TRBD1. Germline trimming cut 5 bases from V and 1 base from J; bases unmatched to any gene: 10. This CDR3 is built from 18 residues. In germline, CDR1 is SEHNR, CDR2 FQNEAQ (reference sequence). DNA of the CDR3: TGTGCCAGCAGCGCGGGACAGGGGGATTATAGTTCTGGAAACACCATATATTTT. Translation gives CASSAGQGDYSSGNTIYF.

This clone was detected only once. The chain links TRBV7-9 to TRBJ2-7; D call uncertain. Germline CDR1 and CDR2: SEHNR and FQNEAQ (reference sequence). This CDR3 contains 15 residues. V was trimmed by 5 bases and J by 6 bases, leaving 20 bases between them. DNA of the CDR3: TGTGCCAGCAGCCCGACACGGCTCTCCCCCTCCGAGCAGTACTTC. This encodes CASSPTRLSPSEQYF.

The J gene is TRBJ1-4, the V gene TRBV6-6, with D possibly TRBD1 on 5 matching bases. V was cut by 5 bases and J by 7 bases, with 17 bases left in between. CDR1 is MNHNY and CDR2 is SVGAGI in the germline V gene (reference sequence). CDR3 length: 15 amino acids. In nucleotides, the CDR3 is TGTGCCAGCAGTCAACCAGGGAGAGGTGGTGAAAAACTGTTTTTT. It yields the protein CASSQPGRGGEKLFF.

The chain combines TRBV28 with TRBJ1-1; 12 nucleotides line up with TRBD1. The CDR3 covers 16 residues. Germline loops: CDR1 MDHEN, CDR2 SYDVKM. With V trimmed by 4 bases and J by 3 bases, 6 bases remained unmatched. The CDR3 bases are TGTGCCAGCAGTTCTCCGGGACAGGGGGCAGACACTGAAGCTTTCTTT. Its translation: CASSSPGQGADTEAFF.

The chain employs TRBV6-6 and TRBJ1-3; D is perhaps TRBD1 (5 bases). Germline V CDR1 and CDR2: MNHNY, SVGAGI (reference sequence). The CDR3 has 16 amino acids. V was pared by 0 bases and J by 0 bases, with 9 bases between. For the CDR3, the DNA is TGTGCCAGCAGTTACTCCGGGGGGAGCTCTGGAAACACCATATATTTT. Translating gives CASSYSGGSSGNTIYF.

The chain recombines TRBV11-2 with TRBJ2-7; TRBD1 aligns across 9 bases. V lost 7 bases, J lost 5 bases, and 12 bases stayed unmatched. CDR3 length equals 15 residues. CDR1 and CDR2 (germline): SGHAT, FQNNGV. CDR3 sequence (DNA): TGTGCCAGCACCACCCCCGGGACAGGGCGTCACGAGCAGTACTTC. It encodes CASTTPGTGRHEQYF.

This rearrangement joins TRBV5-4 to TRBJ1-2; 9 bases are shared with TRBD1. Per germline, CDR1 SGHNT and CDR2 YYREEE (reference sequence). V was clipped by 4 bases and J by 4 bases; unmatched bases: 2. CDR3 length: 13 residues. CDR3 in DNA: TGTGCCAGCAGCGTGACAGGGGGCTATGGCTACACCTTC. Translated, it gives CASSVTGGYGYTF.

V is TRBV25-1 and J is TRBJ2-1, with TRBD2 matching 12 bases. The CDR3 extends over 15 amino acids. Unmatched junction bases numbered 4, after V lost 4 bases and J lost 6 bases. Germline CDR1 reads MGHDK; CDR2 reads SYGVNS. Written as DNA, the CDR3 is TGTGCCAGCAGTGCCCGACTAGCGGGAGCCAATGAGCAGTTCTTC. Translation: CASSARLAGANEQFF.

The chain links TRBV11-2 to TRBJ2-5; D not resolved. The J call is in doubt because the DNA end fits TRBJ2-7 better. The CDR3 spans 11 residues. CDR1 and CDR2 from the germline V gene are SGHAT and FQNNGV. CDR3 sequence reads: CASSRTYEQYF. The CDR3 DNA is TGTGCCAGCAGCCGCACCTACGAGCAGTACTTC.

This sequence joins TRBV5-1 and TRBJ2-1; 8 positions match TRBD2. The length of the CDR3 is 18 residues. J gave up 6 bases and V 4 bases, and 18 bases lay outside the gene matches. Per the germline V gene, CDR1 is SGHRS and CDR2 is YFSETQ. The CDR3 nucleotides read TGCGCCAGCAGCCGGCTTATGGGTAGCGGGACAAGAGTCAATGAGCAGTTCTTC. Translating it yields CASSRLMGSGTRVNEQFF.

The chain is built from TRBV6-5 and TRBJ2-7, with no clear D. CDR3 length equals 14 residues. Per germline, CDR1 MNHEY and CDR2 SVGAGI. The V gene lost 4 bases and the J gene lost 4 bases, with 14 bases spanning the gap. Here the CDR3 reads CASSSPLNWYEQYF. The CDR3, as DNA: TGTGCCAGCAGTTCCCCCCTGAACTGGTACGAGCAGTACTTC.

This chain links TRBV5-4 with TRBJ1-1; D might be TRBD1 (5 bases). Germline lookup yields CDR1 SGHNT and CDR2 YYREEE (reference sequence). There are 16 residues in the CDR3. The V end lost 1 base, the J end lost 2 bases, and 15 bases lay between the germline ends. The DNA of the CDR3 is TGTGCCAGCAGCTTGAAATTTCGGACACCTAACACTGAAGCTTTCTTT. Its protein is CASSLKFRTPNTEAFF.

The rearrangement joins TRBV7-9 to TRBJ2-1; TRBD2 aligns across 11 bases. The ends lost 5 bases at V and 0 bases at J; junction bases unmatched: 3. CDR3 length: 16 residues. CDR1 and CDR2 from the germline V gene are SEHNR and FQNEAQ (reference sequence). The CDR3 DNA reads TGTGCCAGCAGCACCGGGACTAGCGGCTCCTACAATGAGCAGTTCTTC. It yields the protein CASSTGTSGSYNEQFF. Using reference TRBV7-9 and TRBJ2-1 for the parts outside the CDR3, the full variable domain is DTGVSQNPRHKITKRGQNVTFRCDPISEHNRLYWYRQTLGQGPEFLTYFQNEAQLEKSRLLSDRFSAERPKGSFSTLEIQRTEQGDSAMYLCASSTGTSGSYNEQFFGPGTRLTVL.

The V and J genes are TRBV27 and TRBJ1-1; 9 bases fit TRBD1. Germline lookup yields CDR1 MNHEY and CDR2 SMNVEV (reference sequence). With 6 bases clipped from V and 5 bases from J, the junction kept 13 bases outside the gene matches. The CDR3 is 16 residues long. CDR3 sequence reads: CASSREWGQGRTEAFF. The DNA of the CDR3 is TGTGCCAGCAGCCGAGAATGGGGACAGGGACGAACTGAAGCTTTCTTT.

This chain links TRBV6-1 with TRBJ2-1; D tentatively fits TRBD1 or TRBD2 (5 bases each). The ends were cut back, 6 bases at V and 7 bases at J, with 16 bases in the middle. The CDR3 extends over 14 amino acids. The germline V gene encodes CDR1 MNHNS and CDR2 SASEGT. The CDR3 coding sequence is TGTGCCAGCAGGACGGGACCGGAGATAAATGAGCAGTTCTTC. Its translation is CASRTGPEINEQFF.

CDR3 coding DNA: TGCAGCGGAAGGACAGGGGGCGTAGAGACCCAGTACTTC. Translated: CSGRTGGVETQYF. The chain employs TRBV29-1 and TRBJ2-5, with 11 bases lining up with TRBD1. Germline V CDR1 and CDR2: SQVTM, ANQGSEA. J lost 4 bases, V lost 7 bases, and 5 bases had no gene match. CDR3 length: 13 residues. Together with reference TRBV29-1 and TRBJ2-5, the CDR3 gives the full variable domain: SAVISQKPSRDICQRGTSLTIQCQVDSQVTMMFWYRQQPGQSLTLIATANQGSEATYESGFVIDKFPISRPNLTFSTLTVSNMSPEDSSIYLCSGRTGGVETQYFGPGTRLLVL.

The V gene is TRBV28, the J gene TRBJ2-2, with 14 bases aligning to TRBD2. CDR1 and CDR2 (germline): MDHEN, SYDVKM. This CDR3 spans 17 amino acids. V dropped 4 bases and J dropped 6; count of bases not matched to a gene: 7. CDR3 region: CASSSLTSGRGAGELFF. The CDR3 DNA reads TGTGCCAGCAGTTCGCTGACTAGCGGGAGGGGGGCCGGGGAGCTGTTTTTT. The full variable domain, its missing parts supplied by reference TRBV28 and TRBJ2-2, is DVKVTQSSRYLVKRTGEKVFLECVQDMDHENMFWYRQDPGLGLRLIYFSYDVKMKEKGDIPEGYSVSREKKERFSLILESASTNQTSMYLCASSSLTSGRGAGELFFGEGSRLTVL.

The rearrangement uses TRBV6-6 and TRBJ2-5, with 9 bases identical to TRBD1. With 6 bases clipped from V and 0 bases from J, the junction kept 5 bases outside the gene matches. The germline V gene encodes CDR1 MNHNY and CDR2 SVGAGI (reference sequence). This CDR3 is 15 amino acids long. CDR3: CASSQDRGHQETQYF. DNA of the CDR3: TGTGCCAGCAGCCAGGACAGGGGACACCAAGAGACCCAGTACTTC.

This rearrangement joins TRBV27 to TRBJ1-6, with D possibly matching TRBD1 (5 bases). Germline loops: CDR1 MNHEY, CDR2 SMNVEV (reference sequence). V gave up 3 bases and J gave up 7 bases, with 7 bases separating them. The CDR3 has 13 amino acids. CDR3 bases: TGTGCCAGCAGTTTTCAGGGAAATTCACCCCTCCACTTT. Translated: CASSFQGNSPLHF.

This clone is a singleton in its sample. This chain joins TRBV7-9 and TRBJ2-1; D unresolved. Per germline, CDR1 SEHNR and CDR2 FQNEAQ (reference sequence). Trimming took off 5 bases at V and 5 bases at J, with 13 bases between the two ends. The CDR3 covers 14 residues. CDR3 region: CASSVTPGHNEQFF. DNA for the CDR3: TGTGCCAGCAGCGTCACCCCAGGTCACAATGAGCAGTTCTTC.

This chain links TRBV7-8 with TRBJ2-1; 9 bases are shared with TRBD2. The V and J ends lost 4 bases and 3 bases, in that order; junction bases with no gene match: 13. The CDR3 is made up of 18 amino acids. Germline lookup yields CDR1 SGHVS and CDR2 FQNEAQ. CDR3 amino acids: CASSSRRGAGGLYNEQFF. In nucleotides, the CDR3 is TGTGCCAGCAGCTCTAGGAGGGGAGCGGGAGGCCTCTACAATGAGCAGTTCTTC.

This chain joins TRBV20-1 and TRBJ1-1, with D perhaps matching TRBD1 (5 bases). In germline, CDR1 is DFQATT, CDR2 SNEGSKA (reference sequence). The CDR3 spans 11 residues. The CDR3 bases are TGCGGGAAGGGGAGCAGGGTGGAAGCTTTCTTT. It yields the protein CGKGSRVEAFF.

The rearrangement links TRBV27 to TRBJ1-1, with a tentative D call TRBD1 (5 bases). The V end lost 2 bases, the J end lost 11 bases, and 15 bases lay between the germline ends. Germline-derived CDR1 and CDR2 are MNHEY and SMNVEV (reference sequence). The CDR3 is made up of 13 amino acids. CDR3 loop: CASSLPGGVGAFF. The CDR3, as DNA: TGTGCCAGCAGTTTACCGGGGGGGGTGGGCGCTTTCTTT.